Following are 24 T cell receptor beta chains from one sample sequenced in a study of blood T cell repertoires in COVID-19. Only in-frame clones appear in the TCRdb table, and some are missing; sequencing was by immunoSEQ multiplex PCR. The sample yields 220,000 or so clones, around 80% seen once. The specimen was peripheral blood. The receptors shown here come from a woman in her 70s with acute or convalescent COVID-19.

The rearrangement joins TRBV19 to TRBJ1-6; D uncertain. With 5 bases removed from V and 5 bases from J, the gap between germline ends came to 16 bases. Germline assignment: CDR1 LNHDA and CDR2 SQIVND (reference sequence). The CDR3 sequence is 16 residues long. The CDR3 reads CASSSPGGQNNSPLHF. CDR3 nucleotide sequence: TGTGCCAGTAGTTCCCCCGGCGGCCAGAATAATTCACCCCTCCACTTT.

The rearrangement uses TRBV7-9 and TRBJ2-6, with TRBD1 identical over 7 bases. Unmatched junction bases numbered 4, after V lost 5 bases and J lost 0 bases. The CDR3 covers 16 residues. Germline CDR1 and CDR2: SEHNR and FQNEAQ (reference sequence). The CDR3 loop reads CASSTSGGSGANVLTF. CDR3 bases: TGTGCCAGCAGCACCTCAGGGGGCTCTGGGGCCAACGTCCTGACTTTC. Complete variable domain (other parts from reference TRBV7-9 and TRBJ2-6): DTGVSQNPRHKITKRGQNVTFRCDPISEHNRLYWYRQTLGQGPEFLTYFQNEAQLEKSRLLSDRFSAERPKGSFSTLEIQRTEQGDSAMYLCASSTSGGSGANVLTFGAGSRLTVL.

The chain is built from TRBV5-1 and TRBJ2-5; 7 bases map to TRBD1. The CDR3 runs 17 residues. Losses at the gene ends were 1 base for V and 4 bases for J; bases not matched to a gene: 13. CDR1 SGHRS and CDR2 YFSETQ come from the germline V gene. The CDR3 DNA is TGCGCCAGCAGCTTGACAGGGGTTGGAATGGGTAGAGAGACCCAGTACTTC. Translated: CASSLTGVGMGRETQYF.

The CDR3 nucleotides are TGTGCCAGCTCACCGGAAGGGGGCACTGAAGCTTTCTTT. Its protein product is CASSPEGGTEAFF. The chain joins TRBV18 to TRBJ1-1; the D gene is possibly TRBD1 (6 bases). Deletions cut 3 bases from V and 4 bases from J, with 9 bases between. Germline V lookup: CDR1 KGHSH, CDR2 LQKENI. The CDR3 has 13 residues. Full variable domain (outside the CDR3, taken from reference TRBV18 and TRBJ1-1): NAGVMQNPRHLVRRRGQEARLRCSPMKGHSHVYWYRQLPEEGLKFMVYLQKENIIDESGMPKERFSAEFPKEGPSILRIQQVVRGDSAAYFCASSPEGGTEAFFGQGTRLTVV.

This clone was seen a few times. This rearrangement joins TRBV5-1 to TRBJ1-1; possible D gene TRBD1, 6 bases. The germline CDR1 and CDR2 sequences are SGHRS and YFSETQ. CDR3 size: 14 residues. V was clipped by 3 bases and J by 1 base, with 10 bases between them. CDR3 loop: CASSSQGRNTEAFF. CDR3 in DNA: TGCGCCAGCAGCTCCCAGGGGAGGAACACTGAAGCTTTCTTT.

The V and J genes are TRBV2 and TRBJ1-2; D might be TRBD1 (6 bases). This CDR3 spans 14 amino acids. V was trimmed by 4 bases and J by 3 bases, leaving 12 bases between them. Germline assignment: CDR1 SNHLY and CDR2 FYNNEI. The CDR3 DNA reads TGTGCCAGCAGTGTAATGGCAGGGGACTATGGCTACACCTTC. It yields the protein CASSVMAGDYGYTF.

The chain uses TRBV11-2 and TRBJ1-6, with TRBD1 matching 7 bases. This CDR3 has 14 amino acids. Germline V gene sequence: CDR1 SGHAT, CDR2 FQNNGV. The ends lost 5 bases at V and 7 bases at J; junction bases unmatched: 5. CDR3 nucleotides: TGTGCCAGCAGCAAAACAGGGGTAAATTCACCCCTCCACTTT. This sequence encodes CASSKTGVNSPLHF.

This CDR3 is CASSLEATGELFF. CDR3 nucleotides: TGTGCCAGCAGCTTAGAGGCGACAGGGGAGCTGTTTTTT. The genes are TRBV7-8 and TRBJ2-2; D gene ambiguous. Per germline, CDR1 SGHVS and CDR2 FQNEAQ. V shed 1 base and J shed 8 bases, with 8 bases lying between them. This CDR3 region has 13 residues.

This sequence joins TRBV30 and TRBJ2-7, with 13 bases aligning to TRBD2. V dropped 2 bases and J dropped 2; count of bases not matched to a gene: 3. The CDR3 sequence is 15 residues long. Germline-derived CDR1 and CDR2 are GTSNPN and SVGIG (reference sequence). CDR3 loop: CAWSKGTSGTYEQYF. Here the CDR3 DNA reads TGTGCCTGGAGTAAAGGGACTAGCGGGACCTACGAGCAGTACTTC. The full variable domain, its missing parts supplied by reference TRBV30 and TRBJ2-7, is SQTIHQWPATLVQPVGSPLSLECTVEGTSNPNLYWYRQAAGRGLQLLFYSVGIGQISSEVPQNLSASRPQDRQFILSSKKLLLSDSGFYLCAWSKGTSGTYEQYFGPGTRLTVT.

There are a few counts of this clone. The V gene is TRBV14, the J gene TRBJ1-6; no clear D gene. V was trimmed by 1 base and J by 4 bases, leaving 8 bases between them. The germline CDR1 and CDR2 sequences are SGHDN and FVKESK. The CDR3 sequence is 15 residues long. The CDR3: CASSQVPLYNSPLHF. The CDR3 DNA is TGTGCCAGCAGCCAAGTCCCATTGTATAATTCACCCCTCCACTTT.

The rearrangement uses TRBV3-1 (or the pseudogene TRBV3-2) and TRBJ2-5; D is ambiguous. The germline V gene has CDR1 LGHDT and CDR2 YNNKEL (reference sequence). The CDR3 has 12 amino acids. V dropped 4 bases and J dropped 5 bases, with 8 bases sitting between them. CDR3: CASSLKLETQYF. The CDR3 DNA is TGTGCCAGCAGCCTAAAGCTGGAGACCCAGTACTTC.

J is TRBJ1-5 and V is TRBV30, with 10 bases matching TRBD1. Germline assignment: CDR1 GTSNPN and CDR2 SVGIG (reference sequence). The junction had 8 bases not matched to a gene; V was cut back by 3 bases and J by 6 bases. The CDR3 spans 15 residues. CDR3: CAWSSGTGAAQPQHF. In nucleotides, the CDR3 is TGTGCCTGGAGCTCCGGGACAGGGGCTGCTCAGCCCCAGCATTTT.

The table lists this clone with a count of one. CDR3 residues: CASRKVWGRQGDDEKLFF. The CDR3 nucleotides read TGTGCCAGCAGGAAAGTTTGGGGACGACAGGGTGACGATGAAAAACTGTTTTTT. V gene TRBV27 combines with J gene TRBJ1-4; 7 bases are shared with TRBD1. The CDR3 is made up of 18 amino acids. Per the germline V gene, CDR1 is MNHEY and CDR2 is SMNVEV (reference sequence). V shed 6 bases and J 6 bases; nucleotides not matched to a gene: 19.

The chain couples TRBV10-3 to TRBJ2-7; weak D call: TRBD2 (6 bases). V dropped 4 bases and J dropped 4 bases, with 14 bases sitting between them. The CDR3 is 14 amino acids. Germline V gene lookup returns CDR1 ENHRY and CDR2 SYGVKD. In nucleotides, the CDR3 is TGTGCCATCAGTGGCGGGGACTTTACGTACGAGCAGTACTTC. It yields the protein CAISGGDFTYEQYF.

The chain couples TRBV19 to TRBJ2-1; 7 bases line up with TRBD2. In germline, CDR1 is LNHDA, CDR2 SQIVND (reference sequence). This CDR3 has 14 amino acids. J lost 9 bases, V lost 3 bases, and 8 bases had no gene match. The CDR3 loop reads CASSITLATGEQFF. Written as DNA, the CDR3 is TGTGCCAGTAGTATTACACTAGCGACGGGTGAGCAGTTCTTC.

Notes on this clone: Other nucleotide sequences in the sample specify the same CDR3. The CDR3 loop reads CASSLGGLAGAYEQYF. The CDR3 DNA reads as TGTGCCAGCAGTTTAGGGGGACTAGCGGGCGCCTACGAGCAGTACTTC. The rearrangement joins TRBV28 to TRBJ2-7; TRBD2 aligns across 12 bases. After removal of 2 bases from V and 2 bases from J, the junction contained 4 bases not matched to a gene. The CDR3 is made up of 16 amino acids. Per germline, CDR1 MDHEN and CDR2 SYDVKM.

The gene calls are TRBV30 and TRBJ2-7; 8 bases agree with TRBD1. The CDR3 contains 12 residues. V lost 2 bases to trimming and J lost 5 bases; unmatched junction nucleotides: 2. Germline CDR1 and CDR2: GTSNPN and SVGIG (reference sequence). CDR3 sequence (DNA): TGTGCCTGGAGTCGACAGGGGAACGAGCAGTACTTC. It translates to CAWSRQGNEQYF.

The V call is TRBV29-1, the J call TRBJ2-1; 10 bases match TRBD2. Germline lookup yields CDR1 SQVTM and CDR2 ANQGSEA. This CDR3 comprises 16 residues. Trimming removed 3 bases from V and 0 bases from J; junction bases left unmatched: 5. CDR3 protein: CSVDPSGRASYNEQFF. CDR3 DNA: TGCAGCGTTGATCCCAGCGGGAGGGCCTCCTACAATGAGCAGTTCTTC.

This chain connects TRBV28 to TRBJ1-2; tentatively, D is TRBD1 (6 bases). Germline values: CDR1 MDHEN, CDR2 SYDVKM. There are 19 residues in the CDR3. V was shortened by 6 bases and J by 2 bases, with 28 bases between the two germline ends. The DNA for the CDR3 is TGTGCCAGCAGCTCAATTATATGGGAGGGGGACAAGGAAAACTATGGCTACACCTTC. Protein: CASSSIIWEGDKENYGYTF.

The genes are TRBV24-1 and TRBJ2-7, with 8 nucleotides matching TRBD1. The CDR3 covers 17 residues. With 3 bases clipped from V and 0 bases from J, the junction kept 9 bases outside the gene matches. The germline CDR1 and CDR2 sequences are KGHDR and SFDVKD. In DNA, the CDR3 is TGTGCCACCAGTGATATTAGACAGGGGAAGTCCTCCTACGAGCAGTACTTC. It is translated as CATSDIRQGKSSYEQYF.

This chain joins TRBV5-1 and TRBJ1-1; 7 positions agree with TRBD1. The germline V gene encodes CDR1 SGHRS and CDR2 YFSETQ. The CDR3 spans 14 residues. V shed 3 bases, J shed 0 bases, and the junction held 2 bases outside the gene matches. The CDR3 loop reads CASSWDSMNTEAFF. The CDR3 DNA follows: TGCGCCAGCAGCTGGGACAGTATGAACACTGAAGCTTTCTTT.

About this clone: Other DNA sequences of this sample code for an identical CDR3. This sequence joins TRBV5-1 and TRBJ1-1, with TRBD1 identical over 8 bases. Germline CDR1 is SGHRS and CDR2 is YFSETQ. The CDR3 is 15 amino acids. With 4 bases clipped from V and 2 bases from J, the junction kept 7 bases outside the gene matches. The CDR3 protein is CASSPRTGSNTEAFF. DNA for the CDR3: TGCGCCAGCAGCCCCCGGACAGGGAGCAACACTGAAGCTTTCTTT.

The chain links TRBV6-2 or TRBV6-3 to TRBJ2-2; 11 bases fit TRBD2. The CDR3 extends over 19 amino acids. Germline assignment: CDR1 MNHEY and CDR2 SVGEGT. The V segment lost 0 bases and the J segment 1 base; nucleotides outside the gene matches: 7. CDR3 in amino acids: CASSYSPLLAGVNTGELFF. CDR3 DNA sequence: TGTGCCAGCAGTTACTCCCCCTTACTAGCGGGAGTGAACACCGGGGAGCTGTTTTTT.

This sequence joins TRBV14 and TRBJ2-7; D uncertain. V lost 4 bases to trimming and J lost 3 bases, with 7 bases between them. This CDR3 spans 12 amino acids. CDR1 and CDR2 from the germline V gene are SGHDN and FVKESK. The CDR3 DNA is TGTGCCAGCAGCCCAGCGCTCTACGAGCAGTACTTC. Its translation: CASSPALYEQYF. Filled out from reference TRBV14 and TRBJ2-7, the complete variable domain reads EAGVTQFPSHSVIEKGQTVTLRCDPISGHDNLYWYRRVMGKEIKFLLHFVKESKQDESGMPNNRFLAERTGGTYSTLKVQPAELEDSGVYFCASSPALYEQYFGPGTRLTVT.